This entry lists 18 T cell receptor beta chains sequenced from one sample in a study of cytomegalovirus exposure and HLA in healthy donors. The primer mix had 60 Vbeta and 13 Jbeta primers. Method: immunoSEQ multiplex PCR; TCRdb's copy keeps in-frame clones and lacks some. The data contain over 100,000 clones, 70% to 85% of them singletons. Source material: PBMCs. These receptors originate from a woman aged 18-29 years in good health and CMV-seropositive.

Comments on this clone: A read error may produce the germline difference seen at one junction end. The chain couples TRBV6-1 to TRBJ1-2, with D possibly matching TRBD1 (6 bases). The CDR3 consists of 12 residues. From germline, CDR1 is MNHNS and CDR2 SASEGT. DNA for the CDR3: TGTGCCAGCAGTGAAGGGCTACAGGGCCCCAGCTTC. Translating it yields CASSEGLQGPSF.

J is TRBJ1-2 and V is TRBV28; no definite D call. The V end was cut by 7 bases, the J end by 8 bases, with 14 bases between. Germline V lookup: CDR1 MDHEN, CDR2 SYDVKM. The CDR3 runs 12 residues. CDR3: CASTPRETGYTF. The CDR3 region has the DNA TGTGCCAGCACCCCTAGAGAAACGGGCTACACCTTC.

This clone was counted only a few times. This chain links TRBV7-9 with TRBJ1-6; 7 nucleotides match TRBD1. Germline trimming cut 1 base from V and 7 bases from J; bases unmatched to any gene: 1. This CDR3 region has 14 residues. The germline V gene has CDR1 SEHNR and CDR2 FQNEAQ (reference sequence). The CDR3 loop is CASSLGDRNSPLHF. The CDR3 DNA reads as TGTGCCAGCAGCTTAGGGGACAGAAATTCACCCCTCCACTTT.

The chain is built from TRBV5-1 and TRBJ2-3; 12 bases are a match to TRBD2. Per germline, CDR1 SGHRS and CDR2 YFSETQ. J was trimmed by 8 bases and V by 4 bases; bases with no gene match: 8. The CDR3 has 15 residues. CDR3 amino acids: CASSTLPGLAGTQYF. The DNA for the CDR3 is TGCGCCAGCAGCACACTCCCGGGACTAGCGGGTACGCAGTATTTT.

V and J are TRBV6-5 and TRBJ2-1, with TRBD1 as a possible D gene (6 bases). The CDR3 spans 15 residues. The germline CDR1 and CDR2 sequences are MNHEY and SVGAGI. Trimming shortened V by 0 bases and J by 8 bases, and 14 bases separated the two germline ends. The CDR3 loop is CASSYSRGGFDEQFF. In DNA, the CDR3 is TGTGCCAGCAGTTACTCGAGAGGGGGATTTGATGAGCAGTTCTTC.

V gene TRBV5-6 combines with J gene TRBJ2-3; 7 positions agree with TRBD1. The CDR3 contains 12 residues. Per germline, CDR1 SGHDT and CDR2 YYEEEE. The junction had 2 bases not matched to a gene; V was cut back by 0 bases and J by 10 bases. This chain's CDR3 is CASSLGGGAQYF. CDR3 nucleotide sequence: TGTGCCAGCAGCTTGGGAGGGGGCGCGCAGTATTTT.

The chain carries TRBV7-3 and TRBJ2-2; 8 nucleotides align to TRBD2. Germline CDR1 SGHTA, CDR2 FQGTGA. The junction had 2 bases not matched to a gene; V was cut back by 5 bases and J by 6 bases. The CDR3 consists of 13 residues. The CDR3 nucleotides read TGTGCCAGCAGCGCCGGGGGGGCCGGGGAGCTGTTTTTT. This sequence encodes CASSAGGAGELFF.

V and J are TRBV5-4 and TRBJ2-6; 7 bases align to TRBD2. The junction had 0 bases not matched to a gene; V was cut back by 2 bases and J by 1 base. This CDR3 comprises 15 residues. CDR1 SGHNT and CDR2 YYREEE come from the germline V gene (reference sequence). CDR3 loop: CASSFGGSGANVLTF. The CDR3 DNA reads as TGTGCCAGCAGCTTCGGGGGGTCTGGGGCCAACGTCCTGACTTTC.

V usage is TRBV7-9 and J usage is TRBJ2-3; 10 nucleotides agree with TRBD1. The V segment lost 5 bases and the J segment 0 bases; nucleotides outside the gene matches: 5. The CDR3 loop spans 16 amino acids. Germline loops: CDR1 SEHNR, CDR2 FQNEAQ (reference sequence). The CDR3 DNA is TGTGCCAGCAGCGGGACAGGGGCGTCTAGCACAGATACGCAGTATTTT. Translating it yields CASSGTGASSTDTQYF.

V gene TRBV2 combines with J gene TRBJ1-1; D is unclear. V dropped 9 bases and J dropped 5 bases, with 7 bases sitting between them. The germline V gene has CDR1 SNHLY and CDR2 FYNNEI. This CDR3 is 10 amino acids long. The CDR3 DNA is TGTGCCAGGACGAGGACTGAAGCTTTCTTT. Its translation: CARTRTEAFF.

The chain links TRBV18 to TRBJ1-5; no clear D gene. Germline loops: CDR1 KGHSH, CDR2 LQKENI. The CDR3 totals 14 residues. Trimming left V 5 bases short and J 4 bases short, with 12 bases between. CDR3 in DNA: TGTGCCAGCTCAGACGTAGCCCTAAATCAGCCCCAGCATTTT. Translated: CASSDVALNQPQHF.

This rearrangement joins TRBV25-1 to TRBJ1-1, with D perhaps matching TRBD1 (5 bases). The germline gives CDR1 MGHDK, CDR2 SYGVNS. The CDR3 consists of 12 residues. V dropped 7 bases and J dropped 2 bases, with 8 bases sitting between them. The DNA of the CDR3 is TGTGCCAGCACTCAGGGAAACACTGAAGCTTTCTTT. As protein: CASTQGNTEAFF.

The chain carries TRBV6-5 and TRBJ1-3; D gene uncertain. The CDR3 has 15 amino acids. CDR1 is MNHEY, CDR2 SVGAGI, per germline. Between the trimmed V and J ends, which lost 2 bases and 1 base, there was a span of 9 bases. The CDR3 DNA sequence: TGTGCCAGCAGTTACAGCGGAAGATCTGGAAACACCATATATTTT. Protein product: CASSYSGRSGNTIYF.

The genes are TRBV2 and TRBJ1-2; maybe TRBD1 (5 bases). The V end lost 7 bases, the J end lost 7 bases, and 16 bases lay between the germline ends. This CDR3 spans 13 amino acids. In germline, CDR1 is SNHLY, CDR2 FYNNEI. The CDR3 sequence is CASTTQGIGGYTF. The DNA of the CDR3 is TGTGCCAGCACCACCCAGGGAATAGGTGGCTACACCTTC.

The chain employs TRBV12-5 and TRBJ2-3, with 10 bases fitting TRBD1. V was pared by 5 bases and J by 6 bases, with 2 bases of the junction left unmatched. The V gene's germline CDR1 is LGHNT and CDR2 FRNRAP. This CDR3 region has 13 residues. The CDR3 loop reads CASGDRGLDTQYF. As DNA, the CDR3 is TGTGCTAGTGGTGACAGGGGGCTGGATACGCAGTATTTT.

The chain recombines TRBV6-5 with TRBJ1-5, with D possibly matching TRBD1 (5 bases). Germline lookup yields CDR1 MNHEY and CDR2 SVGAGI. V lost 6 bases and J lost 5, with 17 bases in between. The CDR3 is made up of 15 amino acids. CDR3 residues: CASRFRAWGDQPQHF. The DNA of the CDR3 is TGTGCCAGCAGGTTTAGAGCCTGGGGGGATCAGCCCCAGCATTTT.

The chain combines TRBV6-6 with TRBJ1-4; possibly TRBD1 for D (5 bases). Germline values: CDR1 MNHNY, CDR2 SVGAGI (reference sequence). The CDR3 is made up of 14 amino acids. Trimming shortened V by 2 bases and J by 8 bases, and 12 bases separated the two germline ends. This CDR3 is CASSYGDWEEKLFF. CDR3 coding DNA: TGTGCCAGCAGTTACGGGGACTGGGAGGAAAAACTGTTTTTT.

The gene calls are TRBV30 and TRBJ1-4; TRBD1 matches 7 bases. The ends lost 4 bases at V and 8 bases at J; junction bases unmatched: 4. The CDR3 has 12 amino acids. Germline V lookup: CDR1 GTSNPN, CDR2 SVGIG (reference sequence). CDR3 protein: CAWNRGQEKLFF. CDR3 DNA: TGTGCCTGGAACAGGGGTCAAGAAAAACTGTTTTTT.